This T cell receptor beta chain was retrieved from a study of T cells after yellow fever vaccination. Points from the study as a whole: Sorted memory subsets on day 0 showed almost all vaccine-responding clonotypes to be undetectable. When the response was secondary, it was weaker but reached its peak faster, day 5 versus 15. It was a small share of clonotypes that appeared in both CD4 and CD8 compartments.

Trimming took 0 bases from V and 0 from J, leaving 11 bases between them. This CDR3 contains 17 residues. Germline V gene lookup returns CDR1 SGHTA and CDR2 FQGTGA. This clonotype was seen a few times. The 5'RACE template-switching step produced TCR cDNA and added a universal primer site and UMIs. TCRdb processed the 5' RACE reads anew with MiXCR; each CDR3 protein has one entry. This sample carries about 32,000 distinct CDR3 sequences, around 7% of them seen once, and the ten largest clones take less than 25%. This chain links TRBV7-3 with TRBJ2-2, with D perhaps TRBD2 (5 bases). The source material was PBMCs, either bulk or a sorted T-cell subset (CD4+, CD8+, memory, or dextramer-sorted; not recorded which), sampled on the day of the first yellow fever vaccination. This sequence was found in a man between 18 and 29 years old who received the YFV17D yellow fever vaccine. This CDR3 reads CASSLTPDSANTGELFF. For the CDR3, the DNA is TGTGCCAGCAGCTTAACCCCGGACTCTGCGAACACCGGGGAGCTGTTTTTT.